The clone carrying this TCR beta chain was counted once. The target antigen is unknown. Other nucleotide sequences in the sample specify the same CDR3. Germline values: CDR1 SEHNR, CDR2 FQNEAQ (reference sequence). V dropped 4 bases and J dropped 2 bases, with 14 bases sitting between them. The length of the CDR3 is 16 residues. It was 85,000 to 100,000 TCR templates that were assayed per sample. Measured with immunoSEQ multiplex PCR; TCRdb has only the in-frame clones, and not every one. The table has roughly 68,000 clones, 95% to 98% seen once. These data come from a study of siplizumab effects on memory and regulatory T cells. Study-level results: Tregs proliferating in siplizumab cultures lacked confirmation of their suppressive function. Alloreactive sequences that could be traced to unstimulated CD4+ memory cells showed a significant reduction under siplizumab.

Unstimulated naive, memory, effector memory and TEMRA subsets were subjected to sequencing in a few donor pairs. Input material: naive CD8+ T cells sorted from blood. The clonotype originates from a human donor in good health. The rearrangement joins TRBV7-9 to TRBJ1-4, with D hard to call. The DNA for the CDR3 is TGTGCCAGCAGCTACCAGCGGGTAGGGACTAATGAAAAACTGTTTTTT. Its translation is CASSYQRVGTNEKLFF.